These 5 T cell receptor beta chains share one sample of origin, sequenced in a study of low-dose radiotherapy and immunotherapy resistance in tumors. Covering alpha and beta chains, TRAV- and TRBV-specific primers were used for the first-strand cDNA. TCRs were amplified for roughly 22 PCR cycles with a constant-region primer and V-primer adapter. TCRdb fed the reads into MiXCR, producing one record per CDR3 protein. The repertoire holds some 57,000 distinct CDR3 sequences, with 20% to 25% as singletons. Time point indicated: after trial treatment. Treatment reported: LDRT plus nivolumab, ipilimumab, low-dose cyclophosphamide and aspirin (RACIN trial). Sequencing used PBMCs, obtained after low-dose radiotherapy plus immunotherapy. The source is a male donor with prostate cancer.

This clonotype was seen at least ten times. This sequence joins TRBV20-1 and TRBJ1-1; possible D gene TRBD1, 6 bases. This CDR3 has 15 amino acids. V gave up 1 base and J gave up 5 bases, with 17 bases separating them. CDR1 is DFQATT, CDR2 SNEGSKA, per germline (reference sequence). The CDR3 here is CSARGYNRGGTEAFF. In DNA form, the CDR3 reads TGCAGTGCTAGAGGGTATAATAGGGGGGGGACTGAAGCTTTCTTT.

This clonotype has ten or more counts. J is TRBJ1-1 and V is TRBV5-1, with a weak D call TRBD1 (6 bases). V lost 0 bases to trimming and J lost 4 bases, with 19 bases between them. The CDR3 covers 17 residues. Germline assignment: CDR1 SGHRS and CDR2 YFSETQ. The CDR3 bases are TGCGCCAGCAGCTTGGAGTTTGCGGGGGCGCGATCCACTGAAGCTTTCTTT. Translation: CASSLEFAGARSTEAFF.

Comments on this clonotype: With a much larger clone just one base away, this may be a read error. The rearrangement links TRBV7-6 to TRBJ2-7; perhaps TRBD2 as D (5 bases). V gave up 7 bases and J gave up 2 bases, with 18 bases separating them. Germline CDR1 reads SGHVS; CDR2 reads FNYEAQ. The CDR3 totals 15 residues. CDR3 sequence reads: CASNARPGKTYEQYF. CDR3 nucleotides: TGTGCCAGCAACGCCCGACCGGGAAAAACCTACGAGCAGTACTTC.

This clonotype was recorded at least ten times. The V gene is TRBV5-1, the J gene TRBJ2-7; 7 bases agree with TRBD2. The V and J ends lost 4 bases and 2 bases, in that order; junction bases with no gene match: 6. Germline-derived CDR1 and CDR2 are SGHRS and YFSETQ. This CDR3 has 14 residues. In nucleotides, the CDR3 is TGCGCCAGCAGCCAGGGAGGGCCCCCCTACGAGCAGTACTTC. Translating it yields CASSQGGPPYEQYF. Complete variable domain (other parts from reference TRBV5-1 and TRBJ2-7): KAGVTQTPRYLIKTRGQQVTLSCSPISGHRSVSWYQQTPGQGLQFLFEYFSETQRNKGNFPGRFSGRQFSNSRSEMNVSTLELGDSALYLCASSQGGPPYEQYFGPGTRLTVT.

Only a few counts were recorded for this clonotype. The conserved final phenylalanine or tryptophan is absent from the CDR3, which likely points to a read error. V and J are TRBV30 and TRBJ1-4; D unresolved. The CDR3 is 15 amino acids. Germline CDR1 reads GTSNPN; CDR2 reads SVGIG (reference sequence). The germline V and J ends were trimmed by 1 base and 3 bases, with 12 bases remaining between them. The CDR3 here is CAWSAELLPNEKLFV. CDR3 in DNA: TGTGCCTGGAGTGCCGAGCTACTTCCTAATGAAAAACTGTTTGTT.